This TCR beta chain was sequenced for a study of blood T cell repertoires in COVID-19. Turning to the study itself: Specimens from acute and convalescent COVID-19 originated in the United States, Italy and Spain. T cells, B-cell-depleted T cells, or PBMCs provided the cDNA or gDNA that served as material.

The authors' processing: Nucleated cell counts were estimated from reference gene primer amplification. Clones were sequenced by immunoSEQ multiplex PCR, and TCRdb holds only the in-frame ones, with some missing. V and J calls and clone size are given by that table; D and trimming were obtained from the DNA. The sample has about 98,000 clones, about 80% seen once. The CDR3 runs 18 residues. The germline V gene has CDR1 KGHDR and CDR2 SFDVKD. The V gene end was trimmed by 9 bases and the J gene end by 3 bases; junction bases not matched to a gene: 19. This clone was recorded once. V gene TRBV24-1 combines with J gene TRBJ1-5, with 7 positions matching TRBD1. This TCR derives from a man aged 55 to 70 with acute or convalescent COVID-19. Sequencing input: peripheral blood. The CDR3 loop is CATPHNPLDRASNQPQHF. The CDR3 DNA reads as TGTGCCACCCCTCACAACCCTCTAGACAGGGCCTCCAATCAGCCCCAGCATTTT.